A selection of T cell receptor beta chains follows, all from one sample in a study of T cells in Graves' hyperthyroidism and ophthalmopathy. TCRdb ran MiXCR on the multiplex PCR reads and lists one entry per CDR3 protein. This table holds approximately 600,000 distinct CDR3 sequences, 16% found once. The sequenced sample consisted of blood. All receptors derive from a woman in her 30s with Graves' hyperthyroidism. Each CDR3 is given with its conserved first and last residue. A D gene is named only where the DNA matches it firmly.

TRBD2,15,TRBJ2-5,TRBV11-2,CASSLGRSGTEAQYF
-,14,TRBJ1-1,TRBV27,CASSLYRGYTEAFF
-,12,TRBJ1-1,TRBV5-8,CASSFDSTEAFF
-,13,TRBJ2-3,TRBV6-1,CASTKGVTDTQYF
-,14,TRBJ2-7,TRBV6-1,CASSAQTSSYEQYF
-,16,TRBJ2-3,TRBV5-1,CASSLVLSTSTDTQYF
TRBD2,13,TRBJ2-7,TRBV20-1,CSGLAGGFYEQYF
-,13,TRBJ2-7,TRBV7-9,CASSPHRDPVQYF
-,13,TRBJ2-2,TRBV6-1,CAGKQENTGELFF
-,15,TRBJ2-2,TRBV9,CASRGALGAGGELFF
TRBD2,13,TRBJ2-1,TRBV30,CAWSRREDGEQFF
TRBD1,14,TRBJ1-5,TRBV12-3/TRBV12-4,CASRSGTGGQPQHF
TRBD1,15,TRBJ1-2,TRBV6-1,CAALPRTGYFDGYTF
-,15,TRBJ1-2,TRBV28,CASSFPGVFEAGYTF
-,13,TRBJ2-3,TRBV14,CASSPLTTDTQYF
-,13,TRBJ2-2,TRBV6-1,CASGDGNTGELFF
-,10,TRBJ1-1,TRBV19,CASGNTEAFF
-,13,TRBJ2-7,TRBV18,CASSPSRAYEQYF
TRBD1,13,TRBJ1-2,TRBV28,CASFDRDHYGYTF
-,13,TRBJ2-2,TRBV18,CASSPVRDGELFF
TRBD2,14,TRBJ2-3,TRBV20-1,CSARLAGPTDTQYF
-,14,TRBJ1-4,TRBV28,CASSLAGTREKLFF
-,12,TRBJ1-1,TRBV11-2,CASSFPFGEAFF
-,12,TRBJ2-5,TRBV24-1,CATSRLQETQYF
TRBD2,15,TRBJ2-3,TRBV10-3,CAISELAGLTDTQYF
TRBD1,14,TRBJ2-7,TRBV7-2,CASSLAPGQPEQYF
-,15,TRBJ2-3,TRBV18,CASSPPGGRTDTQYF
-,13,TRBJ1-1,TRBV7-9,CASNGLGLNEAFF
TRBD2,17,TRBJ2-1,TRBV5-1,CASSQALREGRGNEQFF
-,14,TRBJ2-5,TRBV28,CASSSPAPQETQYF
TRBD1,14,TRBJ1-4,TRBV20-1,CSTQKGQGWEKLFF
TRBD2,14,TRBJ2-7,TRBV7-2,CASSLEASGSGQYF
-,12,TRBJ1-2,TRBV6-1,CASSGQGYGYTF
-,18,TRBJ2-7,TRBV27,CASSYRTGTPIPAYEQYF
-,15,TRBJ1-4,TRBV5-6,CASSFRRTRNEKLFF
-,15,TRBJ2-1,TRBV4-1,CASSQSVSSYNEQFF
TRBD2,14,TRBJ2-3,TRBV5-1,CASTSRASGDTQYF
-,15,TRBJ2-1,TRBV4-1,CASSQETVSYNEQFF
-,14,TRBJ1-1,TRBV20-1,CSARMALRDTEAFF
TRBD2,16,TRBJ2-1,TRBV11-1,CASSFKGLAGVGEQFF
-,14,TRBJ1-5,TRBV6-5,CASSYSYSNQPQHF